What follows describes a single T cell receptor beta chain. Its antigen is unknown. The authors incorporated unique molecular identifiers into the TCR beta cDNA libraries. T cells numbering roughly 1 to 10 million yielded cDNA molecules that totaled about 500,000. TCRdb processed the PCR reads anew with MiXCR; each CDR3 protein has one entry. The sample yields about 540,000 distinct CDR3 sequences, 30% to 40% seen once. This CDR3 region has 14 residues. V lost 5 bases to trimming and J lost 6 bases, with 13 bases between them. The sample belongs to a study of post-analysis software for immune sequencing data. Study details: Relapsing-remitting, secondary progressive and progressive-relapsing courses of multiple sclerosis were included. Study conclusions and caveats: The five TRBV segments detected at higher frequency in patients than in controls included TRBV5-6, TRBV5-1 and TRBV20-1. For normalized Chao1 diversity, multiple sclerosis patients scored significantly lower than controls did.

This chain joins TRBV12-3 or TRBV12-4 and TRBJ1-4; TRBD1 might be the D (6 bases). The TCR originated in a girl between 2 and 17 years old with multiple sclerosis. The sequenced sample was blood. The CDR3, as DNA: TGTGCCAGCAGTCGTTGGACAGCCGATGAAAAACTGTTTTTT. Translating gives CASSRWTADEKLFF.